The clone carrying this TCR beta chain was detected many times. Graves' hyperthyroidism is called stable when ophthalmopathy does not progress within 18 months. These data belong to a study of T cells in Graves' hyperthyroidism and ophthalmopathy. The source material, RNA transcripts, was used to amplify TCR beta CDR3 regions. HTBI primers were used for first-round RT-PCR of the TCR CDR3. From the multiplex PCR reads, TCRdb called clonotypes with MiXCR, one entry per CDR3 protein. The sample holds hundreds of thousands of distinct CDR3 sequences; 14% are singletons and the top ten take 10%. The germline V gene has CDR1 SNHLY and CDR2 FYNNEI. CDR3 length: 11 residues. Between the trimmed V and J ends, which lost 3 bases and 7 bases, there was a span of 7 bases.

This rearrangement joins TRBV2 to TRBJ2-7; no firm D call. The source of this sequence is a woman younger than 30 with Graves' hyperthyroidism. Input material: blood. For the CDR3, the DNA is TGTGCCAGCAGTGAGGGGTGGGAGCAGTACTTC. Amino acids: CASSEGWEQYF. The complete variable domain, with remaining parts taken from reference TRBV2 and TRBJ2-7, reads EPEVTQTPSHQVTQMGQEVILRCVPISNHLYFYWYRQILGQKVEFLVSFYNNEISEKSEIFDDQFSVERPDGSNFTLKIRSTKLEDSAMYFCASSEGWEQYFGPGTRLTVT.